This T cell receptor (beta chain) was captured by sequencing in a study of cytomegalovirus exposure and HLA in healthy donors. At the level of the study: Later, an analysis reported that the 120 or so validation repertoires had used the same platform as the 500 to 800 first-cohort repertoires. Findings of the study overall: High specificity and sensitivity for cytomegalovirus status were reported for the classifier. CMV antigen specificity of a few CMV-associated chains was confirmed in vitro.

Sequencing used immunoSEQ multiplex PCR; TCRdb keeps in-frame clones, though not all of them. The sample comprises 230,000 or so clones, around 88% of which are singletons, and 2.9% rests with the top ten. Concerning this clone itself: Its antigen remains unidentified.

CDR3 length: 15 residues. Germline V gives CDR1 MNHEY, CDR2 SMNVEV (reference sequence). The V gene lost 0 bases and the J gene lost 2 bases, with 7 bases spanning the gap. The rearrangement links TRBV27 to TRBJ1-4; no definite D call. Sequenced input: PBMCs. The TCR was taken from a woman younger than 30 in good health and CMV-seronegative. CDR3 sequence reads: CASSLSAGTNEKLFF. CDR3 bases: TGTGCCAGCAGTTTATCTGCGGGGACTAATGAAAAACTGTTTTTT.